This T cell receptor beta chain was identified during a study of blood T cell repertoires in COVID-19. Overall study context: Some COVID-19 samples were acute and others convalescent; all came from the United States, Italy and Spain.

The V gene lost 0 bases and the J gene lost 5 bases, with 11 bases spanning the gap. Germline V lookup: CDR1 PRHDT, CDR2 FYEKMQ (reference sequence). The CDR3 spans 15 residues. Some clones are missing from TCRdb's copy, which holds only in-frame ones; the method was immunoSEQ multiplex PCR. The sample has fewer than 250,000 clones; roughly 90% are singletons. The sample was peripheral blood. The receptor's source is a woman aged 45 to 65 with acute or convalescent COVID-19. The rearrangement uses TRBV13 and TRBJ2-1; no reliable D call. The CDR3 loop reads CASSLGRQLNNEQFF. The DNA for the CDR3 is TGTGCCAGCAGCTTAGGCAGGCAGCTTAACAATGAGCAGTTCTTC.